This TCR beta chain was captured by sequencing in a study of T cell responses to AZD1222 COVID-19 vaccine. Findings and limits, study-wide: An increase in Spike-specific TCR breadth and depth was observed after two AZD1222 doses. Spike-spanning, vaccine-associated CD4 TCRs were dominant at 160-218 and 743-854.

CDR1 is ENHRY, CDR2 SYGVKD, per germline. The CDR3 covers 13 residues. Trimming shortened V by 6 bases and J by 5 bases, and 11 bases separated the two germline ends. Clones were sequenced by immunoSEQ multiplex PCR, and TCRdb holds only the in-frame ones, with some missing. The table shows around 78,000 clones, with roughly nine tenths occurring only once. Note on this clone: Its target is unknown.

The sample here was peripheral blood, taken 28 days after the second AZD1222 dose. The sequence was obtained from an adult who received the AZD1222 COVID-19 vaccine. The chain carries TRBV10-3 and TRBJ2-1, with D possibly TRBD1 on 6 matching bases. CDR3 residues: CAISERQDNEQFF. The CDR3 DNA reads TGTGCCATCAGCGAAAGACAGGACAATGAGCAGTTCTTC.